A single TCR beta chain is shown here with its context. Germline V gene sequence: CDR1 SGHTA, CDR2 FQGNSA. This CDR3 comprises 12 residues. Trimming shortened V by 1 base and J by 10 bases, and 8 bases separated the two germline ends. Recovered status in Cohort 3 required two negative PCRs, clearance, or symptom resolution. The data stem from a study of blood T cell repertoires in COVID-19. Across the whole study: The samples span acute and convalescent COVID-19 from the United States, Italy and Spain.

The data were produced by immunoSEQ multiplex PCR, yet TCRdb's version contains in-frame clones alone and is incomplete. The sample has approximately 200,000 clones, just under 90% seen once. The sequencing input was PBMCs or T cells enriched from blood (not recorded which). J is TRBJ1-3 and V is TRBV7-2; TRBD1 is a possible D gene (6 bases). The receptor was isolated from a man younger than 45 who had recovered from COVID-19. CDR3 protein: CASSLGQGTIYF. For the CDR3, the DNA is TGTGCCAGCAGCTTAGGGCAGGGGACCATATATTTT.